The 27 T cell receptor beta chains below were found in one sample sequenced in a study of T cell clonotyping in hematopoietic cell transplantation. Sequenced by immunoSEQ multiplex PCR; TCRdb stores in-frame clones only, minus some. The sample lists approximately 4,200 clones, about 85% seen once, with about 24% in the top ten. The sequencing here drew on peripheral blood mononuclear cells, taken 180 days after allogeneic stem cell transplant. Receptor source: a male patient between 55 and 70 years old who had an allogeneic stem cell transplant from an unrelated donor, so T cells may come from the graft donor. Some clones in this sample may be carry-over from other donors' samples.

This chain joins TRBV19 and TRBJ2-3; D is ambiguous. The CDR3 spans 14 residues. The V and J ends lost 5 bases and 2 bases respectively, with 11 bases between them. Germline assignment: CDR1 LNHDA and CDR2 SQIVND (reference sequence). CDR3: CASSSYGYTDTQYF. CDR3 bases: TGTGCCAGTAGTTCATACGGGTACACAGATACGCAGTATTTT.

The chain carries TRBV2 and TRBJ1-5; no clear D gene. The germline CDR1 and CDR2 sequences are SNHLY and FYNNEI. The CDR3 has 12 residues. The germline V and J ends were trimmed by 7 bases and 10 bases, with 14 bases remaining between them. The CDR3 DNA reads TGTGCCAGCAAGCAGGAGGGTGGACCCCAGCATTTT. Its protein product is CASKQEGGPQHF.

Here the CDR3 DNA reads TGTGCCAGCAGCCCGACCCGACTAAGCAATCAGCCCCAGCATTTT. This encodes CASSPTRLSNQPQHF. The V gene is TRBV6-5, the J gene TRBJ1-5; D is undetermined. Deletions cut 6 bases from V and 1 base from J, with 13 bases between. The length of the CDR3 is 15 residues. The germline CDR1 and CDR2 sequences are MNHEY and SVGAGI.

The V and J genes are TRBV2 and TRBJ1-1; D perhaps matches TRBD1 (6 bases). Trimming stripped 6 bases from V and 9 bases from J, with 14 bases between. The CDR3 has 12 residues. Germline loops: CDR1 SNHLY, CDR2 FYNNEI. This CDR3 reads CASSGGRDQAFF. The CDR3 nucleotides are TGTGCCAGCAGCGGGGGGCGAGACCAAGCTTTCTTT.

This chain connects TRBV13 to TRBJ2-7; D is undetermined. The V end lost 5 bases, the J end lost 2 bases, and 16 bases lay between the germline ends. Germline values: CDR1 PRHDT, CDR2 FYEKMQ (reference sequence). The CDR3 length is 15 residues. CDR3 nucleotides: TGTGCCAGCAGCGTATCCTTAGGTGGGGCCTACGAGCAGTACTTC. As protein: CASSVSLGGAYEQYF.

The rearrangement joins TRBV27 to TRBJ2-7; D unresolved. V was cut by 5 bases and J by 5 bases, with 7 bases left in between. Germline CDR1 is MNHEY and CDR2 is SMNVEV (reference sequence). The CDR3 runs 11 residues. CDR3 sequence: CASSGFDEQYF. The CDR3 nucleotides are TGTGCCAGCAGTGGATTTGACGAGCAGTACTTC.

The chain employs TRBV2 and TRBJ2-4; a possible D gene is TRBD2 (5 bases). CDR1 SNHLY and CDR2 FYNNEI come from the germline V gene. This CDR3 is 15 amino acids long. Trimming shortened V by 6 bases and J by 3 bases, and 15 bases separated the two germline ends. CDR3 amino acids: CASRELGLDKNIQYF. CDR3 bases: TGTGCCAGCAGAGAACTAGGGCTAGACAAAAACATTCAGTACTTC.

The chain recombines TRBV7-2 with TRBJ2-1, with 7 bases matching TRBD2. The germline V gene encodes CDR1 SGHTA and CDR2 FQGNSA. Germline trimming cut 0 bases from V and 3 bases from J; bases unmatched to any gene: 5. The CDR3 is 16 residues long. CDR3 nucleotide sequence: TGTGCCAGCAGCTTAGCGTCTCTAGCGGACTACAATGAGCAGTTCTTC. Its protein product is CASSLASLADYNEQFF.

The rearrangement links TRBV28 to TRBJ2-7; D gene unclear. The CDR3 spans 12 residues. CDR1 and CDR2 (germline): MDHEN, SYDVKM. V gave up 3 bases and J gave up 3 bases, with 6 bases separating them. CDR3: CASSFVGYEQYF. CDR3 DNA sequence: TGTGCCAGCAGTTTTGTCGGCTACGAGCAGTACTTC.

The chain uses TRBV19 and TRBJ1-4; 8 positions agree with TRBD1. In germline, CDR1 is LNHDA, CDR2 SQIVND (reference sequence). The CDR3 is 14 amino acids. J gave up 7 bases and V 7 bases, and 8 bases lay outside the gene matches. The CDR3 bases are TGTGCCAGTATACCAGGGGGCTCAAGTGAAAAACTGTTTTTT. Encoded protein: CASIPGGSSEKLFF.

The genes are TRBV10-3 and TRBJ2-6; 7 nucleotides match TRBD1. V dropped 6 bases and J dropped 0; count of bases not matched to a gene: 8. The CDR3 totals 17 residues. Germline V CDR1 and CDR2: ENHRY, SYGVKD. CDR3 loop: CAISPGQVSSGANVLTF. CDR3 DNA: TGTGCCATCAGCCCTGGACAGGTGAGCTCTGGGGCCAACGTCCTGACTTTC.

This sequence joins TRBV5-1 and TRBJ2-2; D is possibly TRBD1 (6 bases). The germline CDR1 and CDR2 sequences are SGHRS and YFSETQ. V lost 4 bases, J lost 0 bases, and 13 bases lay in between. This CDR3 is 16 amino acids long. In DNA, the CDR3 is TGCGCCAGCAGCACCATCAGGGGCGCGAACACCGGGGAGCTGTTTTTT. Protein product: CASSTIRGANTGELFF. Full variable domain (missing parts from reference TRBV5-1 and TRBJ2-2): KAGVTQTPRYLIKTRGQQVTLSCSPISGHRSVSWYQQTPGQGLQFLFEYFSETQRNKGNFPGRFSGRQFSNSRSEMNVSTLELGDSALYLCASSTIRGANTGELFFGEGSRLTVL.

The CDR3 protein is CASSLALEGRAFF. The DNA of the CDR3 is TGTGCCAGCAGCTTAGCGCTCGAGGGTCGAGCTTTCTTT. J is TRBJ1-1 and V is TRBV7-2; D is uncertain. The CDR3 sequence is 13 residues long. Germline loops: CDR1 SGHTA, CDR2 FQGNSA. Trimming pared 0 bases from V and 10 bases from J, leaving 12 bases between. The full variable domain, its missing parts supplied by reference TRBV7-2 and TRBJ1-1, is GAGVSQSPSNKVTEKGKDVELRCDPISGHTALYWYRQSLGQGLEFLIYFQGNSAPDKSGLPSDRFSAERTGGSVSTLTIQRTQQEDSAVYLCASSLALEGRAFFGQGTRLTVV.

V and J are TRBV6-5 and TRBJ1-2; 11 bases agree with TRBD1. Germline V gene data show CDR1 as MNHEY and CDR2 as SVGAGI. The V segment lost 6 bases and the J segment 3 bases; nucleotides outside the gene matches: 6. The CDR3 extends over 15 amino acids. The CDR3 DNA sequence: TGTGCCAGCAGAACCCGGACAGGGGGCCACTATGGCTACACCTTC. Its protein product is CASRTRTGGHYGYTF.

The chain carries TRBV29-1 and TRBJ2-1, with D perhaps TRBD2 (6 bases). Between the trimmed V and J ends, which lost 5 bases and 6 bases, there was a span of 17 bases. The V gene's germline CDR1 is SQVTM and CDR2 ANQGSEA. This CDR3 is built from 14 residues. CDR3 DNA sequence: TGCAGCGTTTCGAGGATTTCGACTAGCAATGAGCAGTTCTTC. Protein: CSVSRISTSNEQFF.

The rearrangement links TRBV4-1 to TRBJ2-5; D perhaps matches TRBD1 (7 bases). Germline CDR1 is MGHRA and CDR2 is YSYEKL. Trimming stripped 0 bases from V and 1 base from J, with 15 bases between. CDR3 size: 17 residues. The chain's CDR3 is CASSQDIRQGGQETQYF. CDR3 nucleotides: TGCGCCAGCAGCCAAGATATTAGGCAGGGGGGCCAAGAGACCCAGTACTTC.

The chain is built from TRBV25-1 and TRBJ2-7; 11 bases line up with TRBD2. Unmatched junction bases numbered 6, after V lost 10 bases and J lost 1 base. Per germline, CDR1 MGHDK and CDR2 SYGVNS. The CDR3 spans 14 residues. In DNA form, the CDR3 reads TGTGCCACCCTCGGGACTAGCGGATCCTACGAGCAGTACTTC. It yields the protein CATLGTSGSYEQYF.

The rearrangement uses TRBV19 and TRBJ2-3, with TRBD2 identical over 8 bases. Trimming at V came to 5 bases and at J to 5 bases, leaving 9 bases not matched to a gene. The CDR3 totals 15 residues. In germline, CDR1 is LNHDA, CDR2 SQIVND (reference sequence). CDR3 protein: CASSVGLAGQDTQYF. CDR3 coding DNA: TGTGCCAGTAGTGTGGGGCTAGCGGGTCAAGATACGCAGTATTTT.

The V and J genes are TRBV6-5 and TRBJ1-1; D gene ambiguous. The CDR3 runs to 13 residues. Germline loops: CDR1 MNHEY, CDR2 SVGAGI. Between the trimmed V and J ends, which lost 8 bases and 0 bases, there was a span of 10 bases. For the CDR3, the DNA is TGTGCCAGCTCTGGTAGAATGAACACTGAAGCTTTCTTT. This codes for CASSGRMNTEAFF.

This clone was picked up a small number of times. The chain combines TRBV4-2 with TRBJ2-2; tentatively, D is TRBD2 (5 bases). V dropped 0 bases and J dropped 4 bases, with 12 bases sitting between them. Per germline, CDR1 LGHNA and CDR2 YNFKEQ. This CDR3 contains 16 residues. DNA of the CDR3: TGTGCCAGCAGCCAAGATACGTTACTAGTCACCGGGGAGCTGTTTTTT. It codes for CASSQDTLLVTGELFF.

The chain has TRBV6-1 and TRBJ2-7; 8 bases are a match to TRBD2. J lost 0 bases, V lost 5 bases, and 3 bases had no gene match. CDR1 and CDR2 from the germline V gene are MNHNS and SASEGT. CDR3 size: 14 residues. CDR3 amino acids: CASSKRETSYEQYF. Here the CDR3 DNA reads TGTGCCAGCAGTAAGCGGGAGACCTCCTACGAGCAGTACTTC.

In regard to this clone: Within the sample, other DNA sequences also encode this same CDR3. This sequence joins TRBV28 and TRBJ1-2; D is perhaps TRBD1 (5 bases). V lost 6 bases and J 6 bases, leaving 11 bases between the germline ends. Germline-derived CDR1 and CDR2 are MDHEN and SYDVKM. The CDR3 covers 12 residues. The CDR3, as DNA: TGTGCCAGCAGCTTGGGGGTCCATGGCTACACCTTC. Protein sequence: CASSLGVHGYTF.

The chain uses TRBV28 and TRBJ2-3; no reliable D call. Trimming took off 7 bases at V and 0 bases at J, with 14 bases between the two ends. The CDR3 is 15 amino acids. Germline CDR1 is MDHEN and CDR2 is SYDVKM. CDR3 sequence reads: CASNLVRLSTDTQYF. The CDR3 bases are TGTGCCAGCAACTTGGTACGACTTAGCACAGATACGCAGTATTTT.

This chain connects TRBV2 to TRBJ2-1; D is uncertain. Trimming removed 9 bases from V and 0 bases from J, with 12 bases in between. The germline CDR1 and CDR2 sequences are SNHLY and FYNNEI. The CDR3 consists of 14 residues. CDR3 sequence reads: CARKTTGSYNEQFF. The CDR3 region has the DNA TGTGCCAGGAAGACGACTGGCTCCTACAATGAGCAGTTCTTC.

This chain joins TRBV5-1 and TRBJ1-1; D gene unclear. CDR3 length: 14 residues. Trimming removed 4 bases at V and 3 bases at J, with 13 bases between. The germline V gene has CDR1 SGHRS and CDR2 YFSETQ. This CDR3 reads CASSLQPLDTEAFF. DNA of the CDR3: TGCGCCAGCAGCCTGCAACCTTTGGACACTGAAGCTTTCTTT.

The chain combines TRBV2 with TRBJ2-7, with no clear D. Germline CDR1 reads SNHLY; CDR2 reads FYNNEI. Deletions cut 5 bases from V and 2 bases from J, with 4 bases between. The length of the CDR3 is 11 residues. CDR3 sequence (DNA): TGTGCCAGCAGTACTGCCTACGAGCAGTACTTC. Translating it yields CASSTAYEQYF.

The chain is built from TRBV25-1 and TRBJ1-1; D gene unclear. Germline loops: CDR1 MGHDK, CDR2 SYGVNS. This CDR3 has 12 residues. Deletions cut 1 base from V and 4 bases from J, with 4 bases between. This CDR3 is CASSELGTEAFF. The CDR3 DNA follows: TGTGCCAGCAGTGAATTAGGCACTGAAGCTTTCTTT.